This TCR beta chain emerged from a study of T cell responses to AZD1222 COVID-19 vaccine. CDR3 size: 15 residues. Germline CDR1 reads MNHEY; CDR2 reads SVGEGT. V dropped 7 bases and J dropped 0 bases, with 13 bases sitting between them. Whole-study findings and limits: Nearly half of spike-specific TCRs reportedly target variant regions that are unmutated in the B.1.351 and B.1.1.7 variants.

On this clone: Its antigen is not identified.

Here immunoSEQ multiplex PCR was the method, and the copy in TCRdb shows in-frame clones only, minus some. The data show 150,000 or so clones, about 85% seen once. The TCR originated in an adult in good health. Sequenced here: peripheral blood, sampled on day 0 of AZD1222 vaccination. The chain links TRBV6-2 or TRBV6-3 to TRBJ1-5; D gene uncertain. This CDR3 is CASTPDGYSNQPQHF. CDR3 nucleotide sequence: TGTGCCAGCACCCCAGACGGTTATAGCAATCAGCCCCAGCATTTT.